This TCR beta chain derives from a study of blood T cell repertoires in COVID-19. Study-wide context: Sites across the United States, Italy and Spain contributed samples from acute and convalescent COVID-19. The analysed material was cDNA or gDNA that came from T cells, B-cell-depleted T cells, or PBMCs.

The CDR3 extends over 13 amino acids. Trimming left V 5 bases short and J 11 bases short, with 18 bases between. Per germline, CDR1 SGHNT and CDR2 YENEEA. Per the original data handling: Estimation of nucleated cell counts relied on the amplification of reference gene primers. Here immunoSEQ multiplex PCR was the method, and the copy in TCRdb shows in-frame clones only, minus some. That table furnishes V, J and clone size, whereas the DNA furnished D and trimming. The sample lists 250,000 or so clones, around 90% occurring once. This clone appeared once. The rearrangement links TRBV11-3 to TRBJ1-1; possible D gene TRBD1, 5 bases. The sequenced material came from peripheral blood. This TCR derives from a woman between 65 and 79 years old with active or convalescent COVID-19. CDR3 sequence: CASSLGPGGVAFF. CDR3 DNA: TGTGCCAGCAGCCTAGGCCCTGGAGGGGTTGCTTTCTTT.